The present entry profiles one TCR beta chain with its context. Profiled with immunoSEQ multiplex PCR; TCRdb holds only in-frame clones, not every one. The repertoire includes some 41,000 clones, roughly 90% of them detected once, and roughly 10% sits in the top ten. The data were obtained in a study of blood T cell repertoires in COVID-19. Study summary: T cells, B-cell-depleted T cells, or PBMCs provided the cDNA or gDNA that served as material.

Germline assignment: CDR1 LNHDA and CDR2 SQIVND (reference sequence). The V and J ends lost 4 bases and 3 bases, in that order; junction bases with no gene match: 2. This CDR3 is built from 14 residues. This receptor was identified in a human donor in a cohort sampled during active COVID-19. The J gene is TRBJ1-4, the V gene TRBV19; 7 bases match TRBD1. Sequenced sample: peripheral blood. CDR3 sequence (DNA): TGTGCCAGTAGTACAGGGACAGCTAATGAAAAACTGTTTTTT. Residues: CASSTGTANEKLFF.